This T cell receptor beta chain is from a study of T-cell reconstitution after alpha-beta-depleted transplantation in children (dated by TCRdb to about 2016). Broadly, across the study: Using TCR repertoire profiling, the study quantitatively followed how T-cell immune reconstitution unfolded in children after TCRalphabeta/CD19-depleted allogeneic hematopoietic cell transplantation.

The method behind the library was PCR. TCRdb lists the instrument as Illumina HiSeq 2500. TCR library preparation used molecular barcoding, with unique molecular identifiers applied to normalize quantification of the TCRbeta repertoire. TCRdb ran its own pipeline on the public reads, namely fastp trimming at Q25 and MiXCR clone calling, and kept in-frame beta chains. A single entry per CDR3 protein holds the most common genes and DNA from its merged rows. This sample is represented by some 490,000 distinct CDR3 sequences; around 13% of them were singletons. Around 5.8% of the sample rests with the top ten. With regard to this clonotype: The target of this receptor is not known. Within one base of it there is no much larger clone, and no base qualities were kept.

The CDR3, from cysteine to phenylalanine, totals 13 residues. This entry keeps only the CDR3 DNA: 39 bases, framed from base 1. Trimming takes 11 bases off V and 4 bases off J; junction bases not matched to a gene: 8. The TCR was taken from a human donor who donated a stem cell graft to a child with combined immunodeficiency. The rearrangement joined TRBV12-3 or TRBV12-4 to TRBJ1-3; the junction holds 7 bases that match TRBD1. The sample consisted of PBMCs from the stem cell graft donor, taken from the stem cell graft. The CDR3 in this case is CASGRGYGNTIYF. The nucleotide sequence reads TGTGCCTCGGGCAGGGGGTACGGAAACACCATATATTTT.